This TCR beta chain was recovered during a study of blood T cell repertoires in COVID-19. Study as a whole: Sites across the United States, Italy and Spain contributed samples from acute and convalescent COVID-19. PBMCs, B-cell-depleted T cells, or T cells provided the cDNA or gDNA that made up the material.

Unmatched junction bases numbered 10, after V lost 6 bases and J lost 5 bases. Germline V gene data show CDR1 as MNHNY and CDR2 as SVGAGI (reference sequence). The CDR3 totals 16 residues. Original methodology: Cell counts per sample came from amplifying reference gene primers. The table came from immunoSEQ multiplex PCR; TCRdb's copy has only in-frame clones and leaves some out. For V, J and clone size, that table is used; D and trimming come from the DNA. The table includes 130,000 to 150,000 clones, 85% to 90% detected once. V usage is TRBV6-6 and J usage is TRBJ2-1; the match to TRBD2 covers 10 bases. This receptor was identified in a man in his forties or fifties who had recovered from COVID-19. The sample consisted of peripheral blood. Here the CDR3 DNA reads TGTGCCAGCAGGGGGTCAACTAGCGGGGCCCACAATGAGCAGTTCTTC. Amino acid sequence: CASRGSTSGAHNEQFF.